The 29 T cell receptor beta chains reported below all come from one sample, sequenced in a study of cytomegalovirus exposure and HLA in healthy donors. 13 Jbeta primers and 60 Vbeta primers were used for the PCR. This table comes from immunoSEQ multiplex PCR, and its TCRdb copy is limited to in-frame clones, with some not included. The data contain about 80,000 clones, 62% of them singletons. The sample comprised PBMCs. The receptors originated from a male donor in good health and CMV-seropositive.

The chain couples TRBV5-1 to TRBJ1-1, with D unclear. In germline, CDR1 is SGHRS, CDR2 YFSETQ. The CDR3 length is 13 residues. V was clipped by 2 bases and J by 4 bases, with 9 bases between them. This chain's CDR3 is CASSFRVGTEAFF. CDR3 in DNA: TGCGCCAGCAGCTTCCGGGTTGGCACTGAAGCTTTCTTT.

The CDR3 spells CAWEGRVNYGYTF. For the CDR3, the DNA is TGTGCCTGGGAAGGGCGGGTTAACTATGGCTACACCTTC. The chain carries TRBV30 and TRBJ1-2; no clear D. The CDR3 has 13 residues. Germline CDR1 GTSNPN, CDR2 SVGIG (reference sequence). The V and J ends lost 5 bases and 1 base respectively, with 11 bases between them. Supplemented by reference TRBV30 and TRBJ1-2, the full variable domain reads SQTIHQWPATLVQPVGSPLSLECTVEGTSNPNLYWYRQAAGRGLQLLFYSVGIGQISSEVPQNLSASRPQDRQFILSSKKLLLSDSGFYLCAWEGRVNYGYTFGSGTRLTVV.

CDR3 coding DNA: TGCAGTGCAGGACAGGGTTCTGAAGCTTTCTTT. The encoded protein is CSAGQGSEAFF. J is TRBJ1-1 and V is TRBV20-1; 8 bases match TRBD1. Germline V CDR1 and CDR2: DFQATT, SNEGSKA (reference sequence). The length of the CDR3 is 11 residues. Germline trimming cut 6 bases from V and 6 bases from J; bases unmatched to any gene: 3.

The rearrangement joins TRBV6-5 to TRBJ2-7; possible D gene TRBD1, 5 bases. Trimming left V 7 bases short and J 11 bases short, with 18 bases between. Germline loops: CDR1 MNHEY, CDR2 SVGAGI. The CDR3 covers 12 residues. The CDR3 bases are TGTGCCAGCACTCCACGCCAGGGAAGGGAGTACTTC. This codes for CASTPRQGREYF.

This clone was seen only a few times. V is TRBV9 and J is TRBJ1-1; D is unresolved. CDR3 length: 13 amino acids. Trimming cost V 4 bases and J 4 bases, with 11 bases left between them. CDR1 SGDLS and CDR2 YYNGEE come from the germline V gene. The DNA of the CDR3 is TGTGCCAGCAGCCTTCTAGGGAGCACTGAAGCTTTCTTT. Translating it yields CASSLLGSTEAFF.

The CDR3 region has the DNA TGTGCCAGCAGGGTCCCGGGACGGGAGTCTTACAATGAGCAGTTCTTC. Its translation is CASRVPGRESYNEQFF. The chain uses TRBV9 and TRBJ2-1; D possibly corresponds to TRBD2 (6 bases). This CDR3 has 16 amino acids. Germline V gene lookup returns CDR1 SGDLS and CDR2 YYNGEE. The germline V and J ends were trimmed by 5 bases and 4 bases, with 19 bases remaining between them.

The sample holds one count of this clone. V usage is TRBV5-6 and J usage is TRBJ1-2; 7 bases map to TRBD1. The CDR3 runs 13 residues. V dropped 7 bases and J dropped 3; count of bases not matched to a gene: 6. Germline CDR1 reads SGHDT; CDR2 reads YYEEEE. Here the CDR3 reads CASRPTGYYGYTF. In DNA, the CDR3 is TGTGCCAGCCGACCGACAGGGTACTATGGCTACACCTTC.

The V call is TRBV28, the J call TRBJ1-2; TRBD1 might be the D (5 bases). Trimming stripped 9 bases from V and 1 base from J, with 15 bases between. CDR1 and CDR2 from the germline V gene are MDHEN and SYDVKM. The CDR3 contains 14 residues. This CDR3 reads CASVTGGDNYGYTF. CDR3 coding DNA: TGTGCCAGTGTTACGGGAGGGGATAACTATGGCTACACCTTC.

The chain employs TRBV9 and TRBJ1-1; D gene ambiguous. The CDR3 has 13 residues. Germline assignment: CDR1 SGDLS and CDR2 YYNGEE. The V end was cut by 4 bases, the J end by 2 bases, with 9 bases between. The CDR3 protein is CASSPSGNTEAFF. For the CDR3, the DNA is TGTGCCAGCAGCCCCAGTGGTAACACTGAAGCTTTCTTT.

This clone was recorded many times. This chain links TRBV5-6 with TRBJ1-1; maybe TRBD1 (6 bases). V lost 5 bases and J lost 0, with 8 bases in between. Germline V lookup: CDR1 SGHDT, CDR2 YYEEEE. The CDR3 is 13 amino acids. As DNA, the CDR3 is TGTGCCAGCAGTTGGACAGTGAACACTGAAGCTTTCTTT. Amino acids: CASSWTVNTEAFF. Using reference TRBV5-6 and TRBJ1-1 for the parts outside the CDR3, the full variable domain is DAGVTQSPTHLIKTRGQQVTLRCSPKSGHDTVSWYQQALGQGPQFIFQYYEEEERQRGNFPDRFSGHQFPNYSSELNVNALLLGDSALYLCASSWTVNTEAFFGQGTRLTVV.

The V gene is TRBV6-5, the J gene TRBJ1-2; weak D call: TRBD1 (5 bases). The CDR3 totals 12 residues. Germline CDR1 is MNHEY and CDR2 is SVGAGI. V was pared by 3 bases and J by 8 bases, with 10 bases between. The CDR3 DNA sequence: TGTGCCAGCAGTTATGGGGGGAGCGGCTACACCTTC. This sequence encodes CASSYGGSGYTF.

The chain joins TRBV6-5 to TRBJ2-7, with TRBD1 matching 7 bases. The CDR3 loop spans 13 amino acids. The V gene end was trimmed by 2 bases and the J gene end by 5 bases; junction bases not matched to a gene: 3. Per germline, CDR1 MNHEY and CDR2 SVGAGI. This CDR3 reads CASSYIGTDEQYF. CDR3 nucleotide sequence: TGTGCCAGCAGTTACATCGGGACAGACGAGCAGTACTTC.

This clone was counted a few times. The chain uses TRBV6-1 and TRBJ2-1; 9 bases map to TRBD2. With 1 base clipped from V and 10 bases from J, the junction kept 5 bases outside the gene matches. This CDR3 has 14 residues. Germline CDR1 MNHNS, CDR2 SASEGT. The CDR3, as DNA: TGTGCCAGCAGTGAAGTCCTAGCGGGGAGAGAGCAGTTCTTC. As protein: CASSEVLAGREQFF.

This clone has more than one count but fewer than ten. The chain links TRBV27 to TRBJ2-2, with 8 positions matching TRBD2. This CDR3 is 16 amino acids long. Germline V gene lookup returns CDR1 MNHEY and CDR2 SMNVEV (reference sequence). V was clipped by 2 bases and J by 7 bases; unmatched bases: 9. This chain's CDR3 is CASSLRRSGSVGELFF. For the CDR3, the DNA is TGTGCCAGCAGTTTAAGGAGAAGCGGGAGCGTCGGGGAGCTGTTTTTT.

The DNA for the CDR3 is TGTGCCAGCAGCTTACCTTACCCCGAGGGGGGGCAGGGGAAAGCTTTCTTT. The encoded protein is CASSLPYPEGGQGKAFF. The chain has TRBV7-2 and TRBJ1-1; TRBD1 might be the D (6 bases). The CDR3 is made up of 17 amino acids. The V end was cut by 2 bases, the J end by 9 bases, with 25 bases between. CDR1 SGHTA and CDR2 FQGNSA come from the germline V gene.

The gene calls are TRBV9 and TRBJ2-3, with 8 bases that match TRBD2. V was pared by 3 bases and J by 2 bases, with 14 bases of the junction left unmatched. CDR1 is SGDLS and CDR2 is YYNGEE in the germline V gene. The CDR3 has 18 residues. CDR3 amino acids: CASSGSPSGGGHTDTQYF. The CDR3 DNA follows: TGTGCCAGCAGCGGTAGCCCAAGTGGCGGGGGGCACACAGATACGCAGTATTTT.

The gene calls are TRBV27 and TRBJ2-1; 10 bases are a match to TRBD2. CDR3 size: 15 residues. CDR1 is MNHEY and CDR2 is SMNVEV in the germline V gene (reference sequence). The trim removed 5 bases at V and 10 bases at J, leaving 11 bases unmatched. In DNA form, the CDR3 reads TGTGCCAGCAGTCCTCGACTAGCGGGTGAGACGGAGCAGTTCTTC. Translation: CASSPRLAGETEQFF.

This rearrangement joins TRBV4-1 to TRBJ1-1; D perhaps matches TRBD1 (6 bases). Germline CDR1 and CDR2: MGHRA and YSYEKL. The CDR3 has 15 amino acids. The ends were cut back, 0 bases at V and 4 bases at J, with 12 bases in the middle. In DNA, the CDR3 is TGCGCCAGCAGCCAAGATCTGGGGGGGGCCACTGAAGCTTTCTTT. Encoded protein: CASSQDLGGATEAFF.

V usage is TRBV19 and J usage is TRBJ2-5, with 7 bases aligning to TRBD2. The germline CDR1 and CDR2 sequences are LNHDA and SQIVND (reference sequence). CDR3 length: 16 amino acids. V was pared by 2 bases and J by 7 bases, with 13 bases of the junction left unmatched. The CDR3: CASSIRRREFTGTQYF. The CDR3 DNA follows: TGTGCCAGTAGTATACGTCGGCGGGAGTTCACAGGGACCCAGTACTTC. Full variable domain (outside the CDR3, taken from reference TRBV19 and TRBJ2-5): DGGITQSPKYLFRKEGQNVTLSCEQNLNHDAMYWYRQDPGQGLRLIYYSQIVNDFQKGDIAEGYSVSREKKESFPLTVTSAQKNPTAFYLCASSIRRREFTGTQYFGPGTRLLVL.

This clone was seen repeatedly, ten times or more. The gene calls are TRBV19 and TRBJ1-2, with 8 bases that match TRBD1. The CDR3 is made up of 15 amino acids. Germline CDR1 LNHDA, CDR2 SQIVND (reference sequence). V lost 4 bases to trimming and J lost 4 bases; unmatched junction nucleotides: 8. CDR3 amino acids: CASSTLTGGGYGYTF. DNA for the CDR3: TGTGCCAGTAGTACCCTCACAGGGGGAGGCTATGGCTACACCTTC.

A few counts support this clone. The gene calls are TRBV18 and TRBJ2-7, with D possibly matching TRBD1 (6 bases). CDR3 size: 13 residues. V was trimmed by 4 bases and J by 3 bases, leaving 10 bases between them. Germline V gene data show CDR1 as KGHSH and CDR2 as LQKENI. CDR3 DNA sequence: TGTGCCAGCTCACAGGGACATCGCTACGAGCAGTACTTC. Amino acid sequence: CASSQGHRYEQYF.

CDR3 loop: CASSWDRAGEQFF. As DNA, the CDR3 is TGCGCCAGCAGCTGGGACAGGGCAGGTGAGCAGTTCTTC. The J gene is TRBJ2-1, the V gene TRBV5-1, with 9 nucleotides matching TRBD1. This CDR3 region has 13 residues. Germline CDR1 and CDR2: SGHRS and YFSETQ. V shed 3 bases, J shed 9 bases, and the junction held 4 bases outside the gene matches.

The chain links TRBV7-2 to TRBJ2-7; TRBD2 is a possible D gene (6 bases). CDR3 size: 14 residues. Germline loops: CDR1 SGHTA, CDR2 FQGNSA. V shed 5 bases and J shed 4 bases, with 15 bases lying between them. The CDR3 DNA sequence: TGTGCCAGCAGCCACCGGGACTCCCGATACGAGCAGTACTTC. Its protein is CASSHRDSRYEQYF.

The chain joins TRBV4-1 to TRBJ2-5; a possible D gene is TRBD1 (5 bases). The J call may be incorrect, as the DNA end agrees better with TRBJ2-7. The CDR3 spans 13 residues. The germline CDR1 and CDR2 sequences are MGHRA and YSYEKL. The CDR3 sequence: CASSQMGQDEQYF. The DNA for the CDR3 is TGCGCCAGCAGCCAAATGGGGCAGGACGAGCAGTACTTC.

The rearrangement links TRBV19 to TRBJ1-3; tentatively, D is TRBD1 (5 bases). The V end was cut by 7 bases, the J end by 0 bases, with 16 bases between. This CDR3 has 16 amino acids. Germline CDR1 and CDR2: LNHDA and SQIVND (reference sequence). The CDR3 protein is CASTYGGAGSGNTIYF. The CDR3 DNA follows: TGTGCCAGTACCTACGGCGGGGCGGGCTCTGGAAACACCATATATTTT. Filled out from reference TRBV19 and TRBJ1-3, the complete variable domain reads DGGITQSPKYLFRKEGQNVTLSCEQNLNHDAMYWYRQDPGQGLRLIYYSQIVNDFQKGDIAEGYSVSREKKESFPLTVTSAQKNPTAFYLCASTYGGAGSGNTIYFGEGSWLTVV.

The V gene is TRBV5-4, the J gene TRBJ2-1; 9 positions match TRBD2. V shed 0 bases, J shed 8 bases, and the junction held 0 bases outside the gene matches. Germline CDR1 and CDR2: SGHNT and YYREEE (reference sequence). CDR3 length: 13 residues. CDR3 in DNA: TGTGCCAGCAGCTTGGGGACTAGCGATGAGCAGTTCTTC. This sequence encodes CASSLGTSDEQFF. Full variable domain (outside the CDR3, taken from reference TRBV5-4 and TRBJ2-1): ETGVTQSPTHLIKTRGQQVTLRCSSQSGHNTVSWYQQALGQGPQFIFQYYREEENGRGNFPPRFSGLQFPNYSSELNVNALELDDSALYLCASSLGTSDEQFFGPGTRLTVL.

The J gene is TRBJ2-1, the V gene TRBV4-3, with TRBD2 identical over 13 bases. J gave up 8 bases and V 1 base, and 8 bases lay outside the gene matches. The length of the CDR3 is 17 residues. Germline loops: CDR1 LGHNA, CDR2 YSLEER. DNA for the CDR3: TGCGCCAGCAGCCAAGCCGGGACTAGCGGGATTATGGATGAGCAGTTCTTC. It specifies CASSQAGTSGIMDEQFF.

This clone was detected once. The CDR3 loop reads CAWSATPRTQHF. DNA of the CDR3: TGTGCCTGGAGTGCTACTCCTCGAACCCAGCATTTT. This sequence joins TRBV30 and TRBJ1-5; no clear D. Trimming stripped 1 base from V and 11 bases from J, with 12 bases between. The CDR3 is made up of 12 amino acids. In germline, CDR1 is GTSNPN, CDR2 SVGIG (reference sequence).

The chain joins TRBV29-1 to TRBJ2-5; tentatively, D is TRBD1 (6 bases). In germline, CDR1 is SQVTM, CDR2 ANQGSEA. The CDR3 spans 12 residues. Trimming left V 6 bases short and J 4 bases short, with 12 bases between. The CDR3 region has the DNA TGCAGCGTCAACAGGGTGGGAGAGACCCAGTACTTC. Amino acids: CSVNRVGETQYF.